These 23 T cell receptor beta chains were sequenced from one sample in a study of Ad26.COV2.S vaccination and SARS-CoV-2 variants. Here immunoSEQ multiplex PCR was the method, and the copy in TCRdb shows in-frame clones only, minus some. The data show 380,000 or so clones, approximately 83% seen once. As to treatment: around 19 received Ad26.COV2.S at low or high dose, single or two shots; a few received placebo; per-sample allocation not given. Specimen acquisition occurred on day 63 following the initial vaccine or placebo injection. The source was peripheral blood, collected in a trial of Ad26.COV2.S vaccine versus placebo. Receptors were obtained from a person between 18 and 59 years old who received the Ad26.COV2.S COVID-19 vaccine or a placebo.

This sequence joins TRBV4-3 and TRBJ1-4; D gene unclear. The germline V gene has CDR1 LGHNA and CDR2 YSLEER. V was pared by 0 bases and J by 0 bases, with 5 bases between. The CDR3 is made up of 15 amino acids. DNA of the CDR3: TGCGCCAGCAGCCAAGACGGGGCAACTAATGAAAAACTGTTTTTT. This sequence encodes CASSQDGATNEKLFF.

The chain uses TRBV18 and TRBJ2-1, with D perhaps matching TRBD2 (5 bases). There are 13 residues in the CDR3. CDR1 and CDR2 from the germline V gene are KGHSH and LQKENI. V lost 3 bases, J lost 12 bases, and 15 bases lay in between. The CDR3 region is CASSPPLAQVQFF. CDR3 bases: TGTGCCAGCTCACCGCCCCTAGCCCAGGTGCAGTTCTTC.

This rearrangement joins TRBV19 to TRBJ1-2; 7 bases map to TRBD1. The J segment lost 5 bases and the V segment lost 7 bases, leaving 16 bases of the junction unmatched. The CDR3 spans 16 residues. Germline V gene lookup returns CDR1 LNHDA and CDR2 SQIVND (reference sequence). CDR3 region: CASKFRDRGEGYGYTF. The CDR3 region has the DNA TGTGCCAGTAAATTCCGGGACAGAGGGGAGGGTTATGGCTACACCTTC.

This sequence joins TRBV7-2 and TRBJ2-1; D uncertain. CDR1 is SGHTA, CDR2 FQGNSA, per germline. This CDR3 region has 13 residues. V was clipped by 3 bases and J by 6 bases, with 9 bases between them. The DNA of the CDR3 is TGTGCCAGCAGCTTGGGTCCTCTCAATGAGCAGTTCTTC. Protein product: CASSLGPLNEQFF.

This chain connects TRBV18 to TRBJ2-2; D uncertain. This CDR3 region has 15 residues. V lost 2 bases to trimming and J lost 0 bases, with 7 bases between them. The germline V gene encodes CDR1 KGHSH and CDR2 LQKENI. The CDR3, as DNA: TGTGCCAGCTCACCAGGAATTACGAACACCGGGGAGCTGTTTTTT. Its protein product is CASSPGITNTGELFF.

The gene calls are TRBV2 and TRBJ1-3, with 7 bases lining up with TRBD1. CDR1 and CDR2 (germline): SNHLY, FYNNEI. The CDR3 is 14 residues long. V was pared by 6 bases and J by 2 bases, with 4 bases of the junction left unmatched. This CDR3 reads CASSATGAGNTIYF. CDR3 in DNA: TGTGCCAGCAGCGCAACAGGGGCTGGAAACACCATATATTTT. The whole variable domain, remainder taken from reference TRBV2 and TRBJ1-3, is EPEVTQTPSHQVTQMGQEVILRCVPISNHLYFYWYRQILGQKVEFLVSFYNNEISEKSEIFDDQFSVERPDGSNFTLKIRSTKLEDSAMYFCASSATGAGNTIYFGEGSWLTVV.

CDR3 protein: CASVQGAGYGYTF. The DNA of the CDR3 is TGTGCCAGTGTCCAAGGGGCAGGCTATGGCTACACCTTC. The V gene is TRBV19, the J gene TRBJ1-2; tentative D call: TRBD1 (5 bases). CDR1 LNHDA and CDR2 SQIVND come from the germline V gene (reference sequence). This CDR3 contains 13 residues. Trimming took 8 bases from V and 4 from J, leaving 14 bases between them.

The chain is built from TRBV7-8 and TRBJ1-5, with D possibly TRBD1 on 5 matching bases. This CDR3 spans 17 amino acids. Per germline, CDR1 SGHVS and CDR2 FQNEAQ. The V end was cut by 4 bases, the J end by 2 bases, with 18 bases between. The CDR3, as DNA: TGTGCCAGCAGCTCTCTGACCAGATCACAGGGCAATCAGCCCCAGCATTTT. Protein product: CASSSLTRSQGNQPQHF.

The V and J genes are TRBV6-1 and TRBJ1-1; D is undetermined. Trimming pared 1 base from V and 10 bases from J, leaving 16 bases between. The CDR3 runs 14 residues. Per germline, CDR1 MNHNS and CDR2 SASEGT. The CDR3 loop reads CASSEGRYNDRAFF. CDR3 bases: TGTGCCAGCAGTGAAGGCAGGTATAATGATCGAGCTTTCTTT.

This chain links TRBV3-1 (or the pseudogene TRBV3-2) with TRBJ1-5; TRBD1 agrees at 9 bases. Germline assignment: CDR1 LGHDT and CDR2 YNNKEL (reference sequence). The CDR3 spans 15 residues. With 5 bases clipped from V and 1 base from J, the junction kept 3 bases outside the gene matches. The CDR3 sequence: CASSADRGSNQPQHF. CDR3 sequence (DNA): TGTGCCAGCAGCGCCGACAGGGGGAGCAATCAGCCCCAGCATTTT.

This chain uses TRBV5-5 with TRBJ2-7, with TRBD2 matching 7 bases. V was clipped by 6 bases and J by 3 bases; unmatched bases: 12. Per germline, CDR1 SGHKS and CDR2 YYEKEE (reference sequence). CDR3 size: 15 residues. DNA of the CDR3: TGTGCCAGCACACCCGCGGCGCGGGGGTACTACGAGCAGTACTTC. Encoded protein: CASTPAARGYYEQYF. The whole variable domain, filled in from reference TRBV5-5 and TRBJ2-7, reads DAGVTQSPTHLIKTRGQQVTLRCSPISGHKSVSWYQQVLGQGPQFIFQYYEKEERGRGNFPDRFSARQFPNYSSELNVNALLLGDSALYLCASTPAARGYYEQYFGPGTRLTVT.

This chain's CDR3 is CASRPGPGNEQFF. CDR3 DNA sequence: TGTGCCAGCAGGCCGGGGCCAGGGAATGAGCAGTTCTTC. The rearrangement joins TRBV6-4 to TRBJ2-1, with D possibly being TRBD1 or TRBD2 (5 bases each). Looked up from germline, CDR1 is MRHNA and CDR2 is SNTAGT. Trimming removed 6 bases at V and 7 bases at J, with 13 bases between. The CDR3 has 13 residues.

V and J are TRBV3-1 (or the pseudogene TRBV3-2) and TRBJ2-2; 8 positions agree with TRBD2. This CDR3 contains 17 residues. The germline V gene encodes CDR1 LGHDT and CDR2 YNNKEL (reference sequence). V was clipped by 6 bases and J by 3 bases; unmatched bases: 12. The CDR3 DNA is TGTGCCAGCAGACTTTCTTACTTAGCGGGACACACCGGGGAGCTGTTTTTT. It translates to CASRLSYLAGHTGELFF.

The chain couples TRBV6-5 to TRBJ1-3; TRBD1 might be the D (5 bases). Germline V CDR1 and CDR2: MNHEY, SVGAGI. Trimming pared 6 bases from V and 2 bases from J, leaving 11 bases between. CDR3 size: 14 residues. Here the CDR3 reads CASSARQTGNTIYF. In DNA form, the CDR3 reads TGTGCCAGCAGCGCACGACAGACTGGAAACACCATATATTTT.

This clone came up once. The chain carries TRBV3-1 (or the pseudogene TRBV3-2) and TRBJ1-3; no definite D call. The CDR3 covers 16 residues. The germline V gene encodes CDR1 LGHDT and CDR2 YNNKEL (reference sequence). V lost 1 base and J 0 bases, leaving 10 bases between the germline ends. The CDR3 sequence: CASSQAPVGSGNTIYF. In DNA, the CDR3 is TGTGCCAGCAGCCAAGCGCCCGTTGGCTCTGGAAACACCATATATTTT.

The chain joins TRBV6-1 to TRBJ1-1; no clear D gene. The CDR3 length is 14 residues. Germline V gives CDR1 MNHNS, CDR2 SASEGT. V was pared by 3 bases and J by 0 bases, with 8 bases between. The CDR3 is CASSDSLMNTEAFF. For the CDR3, the DNA is TGTGCCAGCAGTGACAGCCTCATGAACACTGAAGCTTTCTTT.

The chain combines TRBV6-5 with TRBJ2-5; D unresolved. Germline CDR1 MNHEY, CDR2 SVGAGI. The CDR3 is 12 amino acids. V lost 5 bases and J lost 5, with 9 bases in between. The CDR3 loop is CASSPYSETQYF. CDR3 DNA sequence: TGTGCCAGCAGTCCCTATAGTGAGACCCAGTACTTC.

The chain uses TRBV7-3 and TRBJ2-3, with D possibly matching TRBD2 (5 bases). Per the germline V gene, CDR1 is SGHTA and CDR2 is FQGTGA. Trimming shortened V by 3 bases and J by 2 bases, and 9 bases separated the two germline ends. This CDR3 is 14 amino acids long. The CDR3 DNA sequence: TGTGCCAGCAGCTTGGGCGGGTACACAGATACGCAGTATTTT. Translation gives CASSLGGYTDTQYF.

The chain employs TRBV18 and TRBJ1-4; 8 nucleotides align to TRBD1. This CDR3 spans 15 amino acids. V lost 2 bases and J lost 7; bases outside the gene matches: 6. CDR1 KGHSH and CDR2 LQKENI come from the germline V gene. The CDR3 loop reads CASSPNNRGSEKLFF. The CDR3 DNA follows: TGTGCCAGCTCACCAAACAACAGGGGGTCTGAAAAACTGTTTTTT.

The sample holds a few counts of this clone. The V and J genes are TRBV7-9 and TRBJ2-1; D is unclear. Germline lookup yields CDR1 SEHNR and CDR2 FQNEAQ (reference sequence). V dropped 5 bases and J dropped 5 bases, with 13 bases sitting between them. This CDR3 contains 14 residues. In nucleotides, the CDR3 is TGTGCCAGCAGCCAATCGTCCCTACACAATGAGCAGTTCTTC. This sequence encodes CASSQSSLHNEQFF.

The chain carries TRBV5-1 and TRBJ2-3; possibly TRBD2 for D (5 bases). Germline V gives CDR1 SGHRS, CDR2 YFSETQ. Trimming cost V 5 bases and J 3 bases, with 10 bases left between them. CDR3 length equals 13 residues. CDR3 DNA sequence: TGCGCCAGCAGGAGGGAAGTGACAGATACGCAGTATTTT. Its translation: CASRREVTDTQYF.

This chain joins TRBV2 and TRBJ2-2; D perhaps matches TRBD1 (6 bases). In germline, CDR1 is SNHLY, CDR2 FYNNEI. V lost 6 bases to trimming and J lost 9 bases, with 11 bases between them. The CDR3 length is 12 residues. CDR3 in amino acids: CASRPQGRELFF. DNA of the CDR3: TGTGCCAGCAGACCACAGGGACGGGAGCTGTTTTTT.

This chain joins TRBV7-8 and TRBJ2-5; TRBD2 aligns across 8 bases. This CDR3 is 19 amino acids long. Germline V CDR1 and CDR2: SGHVS, FQNEAQ. V gave up 2 bases and J gave up 3 bases; unmatched junction bases: 17. The CDR3 DNA is TGTGCCAGCAGCTTACTTTTGCCAGTTATAGGGCGGGGGGAAGAGACCCAGTACTTC. Its translation is CASSLLLPVIGRGEETQYF.